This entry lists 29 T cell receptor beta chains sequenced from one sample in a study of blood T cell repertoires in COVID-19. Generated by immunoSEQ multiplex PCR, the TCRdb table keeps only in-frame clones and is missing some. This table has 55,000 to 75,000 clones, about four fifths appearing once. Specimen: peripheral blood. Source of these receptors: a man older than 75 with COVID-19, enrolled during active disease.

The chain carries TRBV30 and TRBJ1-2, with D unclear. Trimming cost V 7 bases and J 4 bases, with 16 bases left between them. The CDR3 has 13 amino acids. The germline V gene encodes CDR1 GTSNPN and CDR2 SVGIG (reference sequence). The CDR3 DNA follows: TGTGCCTCGAGGCCGATGGCCCTCTATGGCTACACCTTC. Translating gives CASRPMALYGYTF.

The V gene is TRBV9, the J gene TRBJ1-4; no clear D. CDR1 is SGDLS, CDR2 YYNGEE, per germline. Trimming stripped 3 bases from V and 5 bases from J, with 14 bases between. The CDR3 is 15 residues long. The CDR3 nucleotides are TGTGCCAGCAGCGCAGCCGGCGGGTGGAATGAAAAACTGTTTTTT. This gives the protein CASSAAGGWNEKLFF.

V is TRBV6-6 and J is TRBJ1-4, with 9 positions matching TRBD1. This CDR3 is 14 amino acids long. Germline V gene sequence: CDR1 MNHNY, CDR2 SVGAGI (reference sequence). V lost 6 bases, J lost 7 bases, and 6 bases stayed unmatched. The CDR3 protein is CASSRGTGFEKLFF. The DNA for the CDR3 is TGTGCCAGCAGCCGCGGGACAGGGTTTGAAAAACTGTTTTTT.

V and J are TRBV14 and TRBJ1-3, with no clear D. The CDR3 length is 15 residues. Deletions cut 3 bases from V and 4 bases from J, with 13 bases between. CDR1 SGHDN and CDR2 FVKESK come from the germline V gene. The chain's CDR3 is CASSQSQNYGNTIYF. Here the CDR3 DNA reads TGTGCCAGCAGCCAGTCGCAGAATTACGGAAACACCATATATTTT.

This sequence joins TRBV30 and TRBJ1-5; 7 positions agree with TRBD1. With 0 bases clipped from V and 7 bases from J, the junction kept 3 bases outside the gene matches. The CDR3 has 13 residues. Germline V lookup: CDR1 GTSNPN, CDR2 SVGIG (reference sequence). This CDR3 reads CAWSVQGSQPQHF. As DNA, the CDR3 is TGTGCCTGGAGTGTACAGGGGAGCCAGCCCCAGCATTTT.

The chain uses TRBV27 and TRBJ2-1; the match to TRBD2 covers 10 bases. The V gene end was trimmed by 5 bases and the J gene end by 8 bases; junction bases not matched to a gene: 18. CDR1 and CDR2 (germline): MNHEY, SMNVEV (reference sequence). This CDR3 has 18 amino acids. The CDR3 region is CASSPPRRMSGRGDEQFF. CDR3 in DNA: TGTGCCAGCAGTCCCCCCCGAAGGATGAGCGGGAGGGGGGATGAGCAGTTCTTC.

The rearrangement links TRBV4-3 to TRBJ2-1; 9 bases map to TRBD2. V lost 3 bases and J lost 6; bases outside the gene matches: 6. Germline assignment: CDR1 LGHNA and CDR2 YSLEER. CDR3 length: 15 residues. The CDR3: CASSQGLAARNEQFF. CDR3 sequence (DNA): TGCGCCAGCAGCCAGGGACTAGCCGCCCGCAATGAGCAGTTCTTC.

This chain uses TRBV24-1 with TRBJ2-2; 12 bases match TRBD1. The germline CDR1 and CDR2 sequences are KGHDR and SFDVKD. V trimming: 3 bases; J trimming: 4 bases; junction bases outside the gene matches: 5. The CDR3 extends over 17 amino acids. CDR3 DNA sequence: TGTGCCACCAGTGATCCTCCGGGACAGGGGGCCACCGGGGAGCTGTTTTTT. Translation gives CATSDPPGQGATGELFF.

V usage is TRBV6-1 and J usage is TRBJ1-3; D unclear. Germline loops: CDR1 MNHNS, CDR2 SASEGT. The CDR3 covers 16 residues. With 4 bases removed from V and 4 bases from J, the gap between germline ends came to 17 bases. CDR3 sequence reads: CASSVSRLTLGNTIYF. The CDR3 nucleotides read TGTGCCAGCAGTGTGAGTCGACTCACTCTAGGAAACACCATATATTTT.

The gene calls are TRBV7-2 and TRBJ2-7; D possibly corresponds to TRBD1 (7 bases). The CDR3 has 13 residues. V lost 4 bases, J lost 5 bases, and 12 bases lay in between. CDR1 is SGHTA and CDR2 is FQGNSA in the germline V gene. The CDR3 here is CASSSIRGDEQYV. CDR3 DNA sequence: TGTGCCAGCAGCTCAATCAGGGGGGACGAGCAGTACGTC.

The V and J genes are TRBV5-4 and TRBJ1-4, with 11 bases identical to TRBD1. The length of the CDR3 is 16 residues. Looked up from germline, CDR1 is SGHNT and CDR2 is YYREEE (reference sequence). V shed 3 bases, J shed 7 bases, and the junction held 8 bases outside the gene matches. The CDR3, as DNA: TGTGCCAGCAGCTCACCATCCGGGACAGGGGGTGAAAAACTGTTTTTT. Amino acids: CASSSPSGTGGEKLFF.

CDR3 loop: CASTAGGFGDTQYF. CDR3 nucleotide sequence: TGTGCCAGCACGGCGGGAGGGTTCGGGGATACGCAGTATTTT. The chain has TRBV6-5 and TRBJ2-3; 9 nucleotides match TRBD2. There are 14 residues in the CDR3. Germline trimming cut 7 bases from V and 6 bases from J; bases unmatched to any gene: 8. CDR1 and CDR2 (germline): MNHEY, SVGAGI.

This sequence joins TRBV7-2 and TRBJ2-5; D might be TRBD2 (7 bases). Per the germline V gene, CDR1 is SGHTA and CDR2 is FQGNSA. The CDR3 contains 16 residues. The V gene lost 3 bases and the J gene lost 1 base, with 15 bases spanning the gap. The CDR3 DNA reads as TGTGCCAGCAGCTTGAGCGGGACACCCTCCCAAGAGACCCAGTACTTC. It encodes CASSLSGTPSQETQYF. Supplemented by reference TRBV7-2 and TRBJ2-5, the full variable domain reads GAGVSQSPSNKVTEKGKDVELRCDPISGHTALYWYRQSLGQGLEFLIYFQGNSAPDKSGLPSDRFSAERTGGSVSTLTIQRTQQEDSAVYLCASSLSGTPSQETQYFGPGTRLLVL.

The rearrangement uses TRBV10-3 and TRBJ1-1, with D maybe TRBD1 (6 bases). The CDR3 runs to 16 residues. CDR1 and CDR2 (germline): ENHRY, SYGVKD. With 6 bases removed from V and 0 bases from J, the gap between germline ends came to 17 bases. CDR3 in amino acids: CAIRPGVSVMNTEAFF. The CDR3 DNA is TGTGCCATCAGACCAGGGGTTTCGGTGATGAACACTGAAGCTTTCTTT.

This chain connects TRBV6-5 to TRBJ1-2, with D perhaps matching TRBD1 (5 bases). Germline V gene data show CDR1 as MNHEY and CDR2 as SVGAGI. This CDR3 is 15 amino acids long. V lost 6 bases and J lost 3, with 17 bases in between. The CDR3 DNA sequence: TGTGCCAGCAGGGAGGGACCCACCCGAGACTATGGCTACACCTTC. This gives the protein CASREGPTRDYGYTF.

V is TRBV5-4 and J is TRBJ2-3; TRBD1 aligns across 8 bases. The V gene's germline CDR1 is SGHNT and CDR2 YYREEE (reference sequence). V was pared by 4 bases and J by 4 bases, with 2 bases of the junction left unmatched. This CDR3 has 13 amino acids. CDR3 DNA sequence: TGTGCCAGCAGCCCGACAGGGGCAGATACGCAGTATTTT. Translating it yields CASSPTGADTQYF.

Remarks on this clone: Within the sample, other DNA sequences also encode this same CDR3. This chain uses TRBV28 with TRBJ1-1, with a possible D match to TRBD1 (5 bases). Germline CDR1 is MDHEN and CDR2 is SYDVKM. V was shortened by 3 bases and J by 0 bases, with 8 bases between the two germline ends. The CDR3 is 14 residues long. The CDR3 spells CASSFGGVNTEAFF. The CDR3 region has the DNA TGTGCCAGCAGTTTTGGGGGGGTGAACACTGAAGCTTTCTTT.

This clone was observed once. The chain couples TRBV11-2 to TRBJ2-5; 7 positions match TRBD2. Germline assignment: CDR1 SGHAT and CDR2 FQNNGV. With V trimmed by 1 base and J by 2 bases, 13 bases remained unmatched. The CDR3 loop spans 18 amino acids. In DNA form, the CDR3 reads TGTGCCAGCAGCTTAGGCCCCCTTTCGTCGGGGGGTCAAGAGACCCAGTACTTC. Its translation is CASSLGPLSSGGQETQYF.

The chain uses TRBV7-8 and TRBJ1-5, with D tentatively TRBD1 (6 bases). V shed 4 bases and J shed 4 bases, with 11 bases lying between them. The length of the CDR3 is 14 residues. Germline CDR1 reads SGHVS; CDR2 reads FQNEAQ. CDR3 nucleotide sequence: TGTGCCAGCAGCTGGACAGTACCTAATCAGCCCCAGCATTTT. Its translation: CASSWTVPNQPQHF.

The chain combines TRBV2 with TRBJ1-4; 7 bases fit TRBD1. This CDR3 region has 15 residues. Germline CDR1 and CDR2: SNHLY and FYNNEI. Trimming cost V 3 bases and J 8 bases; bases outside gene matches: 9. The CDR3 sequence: CASSEDDREYEKLFF. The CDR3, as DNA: TGTGCCAGCAGTGAGGACGACAGGGAGTACGAAAAACTGTTTTTT. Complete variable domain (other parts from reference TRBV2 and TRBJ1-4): EPEVTQTPSHQVTQMGQEVILRCVPISNHLYFYWYRQILGQKVEFLVSFYNNEISEKSEIFDDQFSVERPDGSNFTLKIRSTKLEDSAMYFCASSEDDREYEKLFFGSGTQLSVL.

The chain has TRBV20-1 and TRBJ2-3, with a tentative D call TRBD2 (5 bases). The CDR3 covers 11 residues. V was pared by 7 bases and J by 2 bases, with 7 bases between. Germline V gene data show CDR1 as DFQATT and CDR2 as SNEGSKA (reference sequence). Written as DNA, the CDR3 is TGCAGTGTGCTAGCCACAGATACGCAGTATTTT. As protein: CSVLATDTQYF.

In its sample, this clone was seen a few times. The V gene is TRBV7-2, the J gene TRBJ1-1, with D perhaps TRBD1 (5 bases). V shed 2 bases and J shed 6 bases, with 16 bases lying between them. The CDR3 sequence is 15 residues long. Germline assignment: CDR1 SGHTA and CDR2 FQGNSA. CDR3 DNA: TGTGCCAGCAGCTTACTACAGGTATCGGGGGCTGAAGCTTTCTTT. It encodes CASSLLQVSGAEAFF.

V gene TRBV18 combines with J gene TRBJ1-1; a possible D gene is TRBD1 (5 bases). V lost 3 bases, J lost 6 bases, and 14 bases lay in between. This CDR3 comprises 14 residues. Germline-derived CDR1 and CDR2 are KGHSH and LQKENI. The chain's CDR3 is CASSPGGVAAEAFF. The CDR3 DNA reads TGTGCCAGCTCACCTGGGGGGGTGGCGGCTGAAGCTTTCTTT. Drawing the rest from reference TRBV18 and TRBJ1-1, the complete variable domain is NAGVMQNPRHLVRRRGQEARLRCSPMKGHSHVYWYRQLPEEGLKFMVYLQKENIIDESGMPKERFSAEFPKEGPSILRIQQVVRGDSAAYFCASSPGGVAAEAFFGQGTRLTVV.

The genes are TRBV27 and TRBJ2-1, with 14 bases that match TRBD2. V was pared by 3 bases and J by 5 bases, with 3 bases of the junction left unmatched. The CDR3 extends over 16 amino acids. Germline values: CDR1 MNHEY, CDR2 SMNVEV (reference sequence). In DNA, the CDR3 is TGTGCCAGCAGTTTGAGACTAGCGGGGGGGAACAATGAGCAGTTCTTC. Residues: CASSLRLAGGNNEQFF.

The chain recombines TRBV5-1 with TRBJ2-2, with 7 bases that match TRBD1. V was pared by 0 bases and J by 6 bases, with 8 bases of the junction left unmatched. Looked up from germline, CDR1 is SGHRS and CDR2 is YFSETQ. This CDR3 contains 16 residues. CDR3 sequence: CASSLAIDRAAGELFF. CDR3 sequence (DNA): TGCGCCAGCAGCTTGGCCATTGACAGGGCGGCCGGGGAGCTGTTTTTT.

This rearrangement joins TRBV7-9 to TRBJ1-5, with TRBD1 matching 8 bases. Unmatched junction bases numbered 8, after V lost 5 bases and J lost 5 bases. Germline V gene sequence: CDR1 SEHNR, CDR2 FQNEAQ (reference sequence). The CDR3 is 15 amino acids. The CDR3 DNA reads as TGTGCCAGCAGCCACACGGACAGGGCCGATCAGCCCCAGCATTTT. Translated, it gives CASSHTDRADQPQHF.

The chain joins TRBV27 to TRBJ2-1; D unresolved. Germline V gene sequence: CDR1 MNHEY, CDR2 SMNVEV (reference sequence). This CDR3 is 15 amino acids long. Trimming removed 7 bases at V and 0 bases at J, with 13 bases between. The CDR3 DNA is TGTGCCAGCACCGTCAGACGGAGCTCCTACAATGAGCAGTTCTTC. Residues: CASTVRRSSYNEQFF.

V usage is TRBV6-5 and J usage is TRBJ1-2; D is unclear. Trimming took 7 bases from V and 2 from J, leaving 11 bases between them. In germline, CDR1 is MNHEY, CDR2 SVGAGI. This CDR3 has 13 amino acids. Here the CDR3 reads CASTFDLNYGYTF. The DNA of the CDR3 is TGTGCCAGCACCTTCGACTTGAACTATGGCTACACCTTC.

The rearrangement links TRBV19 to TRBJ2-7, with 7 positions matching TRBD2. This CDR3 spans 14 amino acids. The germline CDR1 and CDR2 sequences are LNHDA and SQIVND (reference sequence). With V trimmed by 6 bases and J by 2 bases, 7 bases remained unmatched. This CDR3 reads CASSRGEGAYEQYV. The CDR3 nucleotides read TGTGCCAGTAGCCGGGGGGAGGGCGCCTACGAGCAGTACGTC.